Sequencing of this T cell receptor (beta chain) was carried out in a study of cytomegalovirus exposure and HLA in healthy donors. With respect to this clone: Its cognate antigen is unknown. Additional DNA sequences in this sample encode the identical CDR3.

Per the germline V gene, CDR1 is DFQATT and CDR2 is SNEGSKA (reference sequence). V gave up 6 bases and J gave up 11 bases, with 13 bases separating them. The CDR3 consists of 10 residues. Study-wide findings and caveats: The listing of roughly 160 TCR beta chains classed them as cytomegalovirus-associated.

PCR employed 60 Vbeta and 13 Jbeta primers. Under the authors' procedure: There were around 80 million unique TCR beta chains by a later count, and 10 million to 12 million of them were shared. Profiling relied on immunoSEQ multiplex PCR, and the TCRdb table lists in-frame clones only, not all of them. D and trimming were read from the DNA, whereas the V and J calls and clone size are those reported in that table. The sample lists about 180,000 clones, over 75% occurring once. The material sequenced was PBMCs. This receptor was identified in a man in his 60s in good health and CMV-seronegative. J is TRBJ1-1 and V is TRBV20-1; D gene uncertain. CDR3 sequence (DNA): TGCAGTGCCGCGAATATTGAGGCTTTCTTT. Its translation: CSAANIEAFF.